This is a list of T cell receptor beta chains from one sample in a study of CD8 T cells in Susac syndrome. Using its own MiXCR run on the immunoSEQ multiplex PCR reads, TCRdb lists one record per CDR3 protein. The table lists around 280,000 distinct CDR3 sequences, 80% to 90% of them singletons. Sequencing was performed on CD8+ T cells from PBMCs. The receptor set was obtained from a human donor with multiple sclerosis. CDR3s include the opening cysteine and the closing phenylalanine or tryptophan. Each record gives: clone size, D gene, J gene, V gene, CDR3 length, CDR3 protein, CDR3 DNA. A D gene is named only where the DNA matches it firmly. Not every row has a clone size; where given, it reads once, few, many or a size class.

- | - | TRBJ1-1 | TRBV12-3/TRBV12-4 | 11 | CASSLGKAAFF | TGTGCCAGCAGTTTGGGGAAAGCGGCTTTCTTT
few | TRBD2 | TRBJ2-7 | TRBV4-1 | 14 | CASSHIAGVDEQYF | TGCGCCAGCAGCCATATAGCGGGAGTCGACGAGCAGTACTTC
- | - | TRBJ1-5 | TRBV27 | 15 | CASSLSGALNQPQHF | TGTGCCAGCAGTTTATCAGGGGCATTGAATCAGCCCCAGCATTTT
- | TRBD1 | TRBJ1-1 | TRBV30 | 14 | CAWSPWTGNTEAFF | TGTGCCTGGAGTCCCTGGACAGGAAACACTGAAGCTTTCTTT
- | TRBD2 | TRBJ2-2 | TRBV4-1 | 17 | CASSQGLAGINTGELFF | TGCGCCAGCAGCCAAGGTCTAGCGGGGATAAACACCGGGGAGCTGTTTTTT
once | - | TRBJ1-5 | TRBV27 | 13 | CASSLTVVKPQHF | TGTGCCAGCAGTTTAACGGTTGTGAAGCCCCAGCATTTT
few | TRBD2 | TRBJ2-3 | TRBV7-9 | 15 | CASSLEVAGVDTQYF | TGTGCCAGCAGCTTGGAGGTAGCGGGAGTTGATACGCAGTATTTT
- | - | TRBJ1-2 | TRBV14 | 12 | CASSRRRGGYTF | TGTGCCAGCAGCCGACGGAGGGGTGGCTACACCTTC
- | - | TRBJ2-2 | TRBV25-1 | 15 | CASSDRDSDTGELFF | TGTGCCAGCAGTGACCGGGACTCGGACACCGGGGAGCTGTTTTTT
- | TRBD2 | TRBJ2-1 | TRBV11-2 | 19 | CASSKPGLAGSRVYNEQFF | TGTGCCAGCAGCAAACCGGGACTAGCGGGGTCTCGTGTCTACAATGAGCAGTTCTTC
- | - | TRBJ2-1 | TRBV11-2 | 14 | CASSYLGPEGEQFF | TGTGCCAGCAGCTATCTCGGCCCTGAGGGTGAGCAGTTCTTC
- | - | TRBJ2-1 | TRBV6-1 | 16 | CASSGELQGRWNEQFF | TGTGCCAGCAGTGGGGAGTTGCAGGGACGTTGGAATGAGCAGTTCTTC
- | - | TRBJ1-2 | TRBV7-9 | 14 | CASSPNISPYGYTF | TGTGCCAGCAGCCCTAATATCAGTCCATATGGCTACACCTTC
- | - | TRBJ1-5 | TRBV5-6 | 14 | CASSWMGFSQPQHF | TGTGCCAGCAGCTGGATGGGTTTCTCTCAGCCCCAGCATTTT
- | - | TRBJ1-1 | TRBV9 | 18 | CASSSGGGREGMNTEAFF | TGTGCCAGCAGCTCTGGTGGGGGTAGGGAGGGAATGAACACTGAAGCTTTCTTT
- | TRBD1 | TRBJ1-4 | TRBV4-2 | 14 | CASSYYSGQEKLFF | TGTGCCAGCAGCTACTATTCGGGACAGGAAAAACTGTTTTTT
once | TRBD2 | TRBJ2-3 | TRBV28 | 17 | CASSPTISGRGQDTQYF | TGTGCCAGCAGTCCGACCATTAGCGGGAGAGGGCAAGATACGCAGTATTTT
few | TRBD2 | TRBJ2-7 | TRBV7-9 | 15 | CASSLALAGSYEQYF | TGTGCCAGCAGCTTAGCACTAGCGGGGAGCTACGAGCAGTACTTC
once | - | TRBJ1-5 | TRBV6-1 | 16 | CASSEFGGFSNQPQHF | TGTGCCAGCAGTGAATTTGGGGGGTTTAGCAATCAGCCCCAGCATTTT
- | TRBD2 | TRBJ2-1 | TRBV6-5 | 17 | CASRLAYLAGGNNEQFF | TGTGCCAGCAGACTCGCTTACCTAGCGGGAGGAAACAATGAGCAGTTCTTC
- | - | TRBJ2-3 | TRBV7-9 | 16 | CAIKSPQPRGGDTQYF | TGTGCCATCAAATCCCCACAGCCCCGCGGAGGGGATACGCAGTATTTT
- | TRBD1 | TRBJ2-7 | TRBV11-1 | 15 | CASSLSGTGIYEQYF | TGTGCCAGCAGCCTAAGCGGGACAGGGATTTACGAGCAGTACTTC
- | TRBD2 | TRBJ2-7 | TRBV18 | 15 | CASSQEAGGASEQYF | TGTGCCAGCTCCCAAGAAGCGGGAGGAGCATCCGAGCAGTACTTC
- | - | TRBJ2-1 | TRBV7-3 | 14 | CASSLEGADNEQFF | TGTGCCAGCAGCTTAGAGGGAGCGGATAATGAGCAGTTCTTC
- | - | TRBJ2-7 | TRBV7-9 | 14 | CASSFQGLRNEQYF | TGTGCCAGCAGCTTCCAAGGGCTGAGGAACGAGCAGTACTTC
- | - | TRBJ2-7 | TRBV7-9 | 14 | CASSTDAPTYEQYF | TGTGCCAGCAGCACTGACGCGCCGACCTACGAGCAGTACTTC
- | TRBD2 | TRBJ2-3 | TRBV24-1 | 14 | CATSGREATDTQYF | TGTGCCACCAGTGGACGGGAGGCCACAGATACGCAGTATTTT
- | - | TRBJ1-2 | TRBV30 | 14 | CAWSLVEIDYGYTF | TGTGCCTGGAGTTTGGTCGAGATAGACTATGGCTACACCTTC
few | - | TRBJ2-5 | TRBV6-1 | 14 | CASSETSSRETQYF | TGTGCCAGCAGTGAAACGTCTAGTCGGGAGACCCAGTACTTC
- | TRBD2 | TRBJ2-7 | TRBV11-2 | 17 | CASSLRLAGESSYEQYF | TGTGCCAGCAGCTTACGACTAGCGGGGGAGAGCTCCTACGAGCAGTACTTC
- | - | TRBJ1-1 | TRBV5-1 | 15 | CASRAIAEHPAEAFF | TGCGCCAGCAGGGCTATAGCGGAACATCCCGCTGAAGCTTTCTTT
- | TRBD2 | TRBJ2-1 | TRBV7-8 | 15 | CASSFAGGPRNEQFF | TGTGCCAGCAGCTTCGCGGGAGGGCCCCGCAATGAGCAGTTCTTC
- | - | TRBJ1-1 | TRBV7-9 | 12 | CASSLNRDRAFF | TGTGCCAGCAGCCTCAACAGGGATAGAGCTTTCTTT
- | - | TRBJ2-1 | TRBV12-3/TRBV12-4 | 12 | CASSPQGLILFF | TGTGCCAGCAGTCCCCAGGGACTTATCCTGTTCTTC
- | - | TRBJ1-3 | TRBV6-6 | 14 | CASSYSGPARTIYF | TGTGCCAGCAGTTATTCAGGGCCGGCGCGCACCATATATTTT
once | - | TRBJ1-1 | TRBV19 | 12 | CAVRTANTEAFF | TGTGCCGTCAGAACAGCGAACACTGAAGCTTTCTTT
- | TRBD1 | TRBJ1-2 | TRBV2 | 15 | CASRADRGNNYGYTF | TGTGCCAGCAGAGCCGACAGGGGGAATAACTATGGCTACACCTTC